The entry below gives a single T cell receptor beta chain sequence along with its context. Original processing notes: How many nucleated cells were present was estimated from reference gene primer amplification. Profiled with immunoSEQ multiplex PCR; TCRdb holds only in-frame clones, not every one. V and J calls and clone size are those listed in that table; D and trimming were worked out from the DNA. The profile shows tens of thousands of clones, 65% to 90% of them singletons. The sample is drawn from a study of blood T cell repertoires in COVID-19. Study context: T cells, B-cell-depleted T cells, or PBMCs supplied cDNA or gDNA.

The CDR3 totals 17 residues. CDR1 and CDR2 (germline): SGHRS, YFSETQ. V lost 4 bases and J 0 bases, leaving 17 bases between the germline ends. The V and J genes are TRBV5-1 and TRBJ2-1; D is unclear. What was sequenced was peripheral blood. This TCR came from a man between 60 and 75 years old with acute or convalescent COVID-19. Here the CDR3 reads CASSPRIRSSSYNEQFF. CDR3 sequence (DNA): TGCGCCAGCAGCCCGCGGATCCGCAGTAGCTCCTACAATGAGCAGTTCTTC.